This TCR beta chain was sequenced in a study of cytomegalovirus exposure and HLA in healthy donors. This clone was recorded once. Its antigen is currently unknown. The PCR had 60 Vbeta and 13 Jbeta primers. Here immunoSEQ multiplex PCR was the method, and the copy in TCRdb shows in-frame clones only, minus some. The sample records more than 75,000 clones, roughly 70% being singletons. This CDR3 is built from 16 residues. CDR1 and CDR2 (germline): SGHTS, YDEGEE. V lost 3 bases and J lost 0, with 15 bases in between. Study-level results: The study reported that TCR beta sequences accurately predicted HLA-A and HLA-B alleles in most subjects. Reportedly, a later analysis found an Asian-associated ancestry cluster had fewer N-insertions than the approximately 670-donor mean. Earlier analysis yielded a pattern in which most TCR beta V segments were productive about 87% or about 30% of the time.

The rearrangement joins TRBV5-8 to TRBJ1-1; D gene ambiguous. This receptor was identified in a man in his forties in good health and CMV-seropositive. The material sequenced was PBMCs. The CDR3 loop reads CASSSYRTTVNTEAFF. The DNA for the CDR3 is TGTGCCAGCAGCTCCTACAGAACGACCGTGAACACTGAAGCTTTCTTT.